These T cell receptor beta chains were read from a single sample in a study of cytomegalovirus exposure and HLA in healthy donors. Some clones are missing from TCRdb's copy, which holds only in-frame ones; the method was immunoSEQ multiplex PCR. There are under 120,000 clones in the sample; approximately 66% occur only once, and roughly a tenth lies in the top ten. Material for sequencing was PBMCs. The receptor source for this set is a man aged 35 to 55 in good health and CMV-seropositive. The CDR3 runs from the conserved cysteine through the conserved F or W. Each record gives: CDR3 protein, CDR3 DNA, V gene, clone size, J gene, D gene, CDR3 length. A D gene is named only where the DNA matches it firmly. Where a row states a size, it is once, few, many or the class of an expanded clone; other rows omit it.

CASSLDSSSYNEQFF | TGTGCTAGCAGCTTAGACTCGAGCTCCTACAATGAGCAGTTCTTC | TRBV7-7 | NA | TRBJ2-1 | NA | 15
CASSYSLADYNEQFF | TGTGCCAGCAGTTACTCCCTAGCGGACTACAATGAGCAGTTCTTC | TRBV6-6 | NA | TRBJ2-1 | TRBD2 | 15
CASSLLSDRVRVTGELFF | TGTGCCAGCAGCTTACTGAGTGACAGGGTGCGAGTCACCGGGGAGCTGTTTTTT | TRBV7-2 | NA | TRBJ2-2 | TRBD1 | 18
CASRRGVGTDTQYF | TGTGCCAGCAGGCGAGGAGTGGGCACAGATACGCAGTATTTT | TRBV28 | NA | TRBJ2-3 | NA | 14
CASSFAGYGYTF | TGTGCCAGCAGCTTCGCAGGGTATGGCTACACCTTC | TRBV7-2 | NA | TRBJ1-2 | NA | 12
CASSPRTSTDTQYF | TGTGCCAGCTCACCCAGGACTAGCACAGATACGCAGTATTTT | TRBV18 | NA | TRBJ2-3 | NA | 14
CASSFDREETQYF | TGTGCCAGCAGCTTTGACAGGGAAGAGACCCAGTACTTC | TRBV7-9 | NA | TRBJ2-5 | TRBD1 | 13
CASTRDTQAFF | TGTGCCAGCACCCGGGACACCCAAGCTTTCTTT | TRBV2 | NA | TRBJ1-1 | NA | 11
CASSSTTTSGASYEQYF | TGTGCCAGCAGCTCAACAACAACTAGCGGGGCCTCCTACGAGCAGTACTTC | TRBV7-8 | NA | TRBJ2-7 | TRBD2 | 17
CASSGLTLDEAFF | TGTGCCAGCAGCGGGCTGACACTGGATGAAGCTTTCTTT | TRBV21-1 | NA | TRBJ1-1 | NA | 13
CASSYSTRGGYEQYF | TGTGCCAGCAGTTACTCGACAAGGGGGGGATACGAGCAGTACTTC | TRBV6-5 | NA | TRBJ2-7 | NA | 15
CASSLRLAGDEQYF | TGCGCCAGCAGCTTGAGGCTAGCGGGAGATGAGCAGTACTTC | TRBV5-1 | NA | TRBJ2-7 | TRBD2 | 14
CASSLASSGASYEQYF | TGTGCCAGCAGCTTAGCGTCTAGCGGAGCATCCTACGAGCAGTACTTC | TRBV7-8 | few | TRBJ2-7 | TRBD2 | 16
CASSFGTGWVYEQFF | TGTGCCAGCAGCTTTGGGACAGGGTGGGTTTATGAGCAGTTCTTC | TRBV11-2 | NA | TRBJ2-1 | TRBD1 | 15
CASSARGGELGYGYTF | TGTGCCAGCAGCGCCCGAGGGGGGGAATTGGGGTATGGCTACACCTTC | TRBV5-5 | NA | TRBJ1-2 | NA | 16
CASSVSSLGQETQYF | TGTGCCAGCAGCGTTTCATCGCTAGGTCAAGAGACCCAGTACTTC | TRBV9 | few | TRBJ2-5 | NA | 15
CASSLATPRVSAQYF | TGTGCCAGCAGCTTAGCGACCCCGCGGGTTAGCGCGCAGTATTTT | TRBV7-2 | NA | TRBJ2-3 | NA | 15
CASSTWTGGYEQYF | TGTGCCAGCAGCACCTGGACAGGGGGATACGAGCAGTACTTC | TRBV11-2 | NA | TRBJ2-7 | TRBD1 | 14
CASSLGRGQGVSQPQHF | TGTGCCAGCAGCTTAGGCAGGGGACAGGGTGTAAGTCAGCCCCAGCATTTT | TRBV7-8 | NA | TRBJ1-5 | TRBD1 | 17
CASSYLGGGRIYGYTF | TGTGCCAGCAGTTACTTAGGGGGGGGGAGGATCTATGGCTACACCTTC | TRBV6-5 | NA | TRBJ1-2 | NA | 16